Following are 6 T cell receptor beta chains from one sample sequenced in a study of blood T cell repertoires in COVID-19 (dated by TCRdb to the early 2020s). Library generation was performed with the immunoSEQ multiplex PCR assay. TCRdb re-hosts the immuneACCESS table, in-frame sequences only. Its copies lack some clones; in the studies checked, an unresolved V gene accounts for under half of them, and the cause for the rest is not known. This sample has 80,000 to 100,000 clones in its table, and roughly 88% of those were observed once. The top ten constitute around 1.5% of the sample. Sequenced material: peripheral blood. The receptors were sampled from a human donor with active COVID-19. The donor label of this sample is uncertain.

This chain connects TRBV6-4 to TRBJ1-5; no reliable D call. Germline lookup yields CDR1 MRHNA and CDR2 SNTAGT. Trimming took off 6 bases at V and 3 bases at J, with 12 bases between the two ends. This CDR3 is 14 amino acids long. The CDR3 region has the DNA TGTGCCAGCAGCGTGCCGGTGATCAATCAGCCCCAGCATTTT. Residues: CASSVPVINQPQHF.

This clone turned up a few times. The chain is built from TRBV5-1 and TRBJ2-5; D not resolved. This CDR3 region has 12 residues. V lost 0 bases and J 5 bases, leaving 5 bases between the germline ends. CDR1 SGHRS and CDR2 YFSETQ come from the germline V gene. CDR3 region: CASSLDLETQYF. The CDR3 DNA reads TGCGCCAGCAGCTTGGACTTGGAGACCCAGTACTTC.

The chain's CDR3 is CASSPDLRGGYTF. CDR3 DNA sequence: TGTGCCAGCAGCCCTGACCTTCGGGGTGGCTACACCTTC. This chain connects TRBV7-9 to TRBJ1-2; D not resolved. There are 13 residues in the CDR3. V lost 5 bases to trimming and J lost 7 bases, with 14 bases between them. Germline CDR1 is SEHNR and CDR2 is FQNEAQ (reference sequence).

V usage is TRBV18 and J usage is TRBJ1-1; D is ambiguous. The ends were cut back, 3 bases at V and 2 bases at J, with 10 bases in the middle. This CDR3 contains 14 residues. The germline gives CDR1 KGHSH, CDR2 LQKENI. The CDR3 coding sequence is TGTGCCAGCTCACCGGCAATATTAAACACTGAAGCTTTCTTT. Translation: CASSPAILNTEAFF.

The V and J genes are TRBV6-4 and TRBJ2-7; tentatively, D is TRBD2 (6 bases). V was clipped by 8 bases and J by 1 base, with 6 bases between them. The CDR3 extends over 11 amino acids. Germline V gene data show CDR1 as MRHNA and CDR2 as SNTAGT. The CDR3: CASGRSYEQYF. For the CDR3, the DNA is TGTGCCAGCGGGAGGTCCTACGAGCAGTACTTC.

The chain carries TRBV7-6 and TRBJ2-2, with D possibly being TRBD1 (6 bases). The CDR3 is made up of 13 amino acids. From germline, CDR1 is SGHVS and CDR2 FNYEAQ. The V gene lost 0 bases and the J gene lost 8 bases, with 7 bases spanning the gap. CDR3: CASSLADRGELFF. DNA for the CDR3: TGTGCCAGCAGCTTAGCCGACAGGGGGGAGCTGTTTTTT.